These 13 T cell receptor beta chains came from one sample sequenced in a study of PD-1 blockade in mismatch repair-deficient tumors. Clones were read by immunoSEQ multiplex PCR, and TCRdb kept only the in-frame ones, dropping some. The table shows roughly 79,000 clones, with about four fifths occurring only once. Specimen: peripheral blood, collected 44 weeks after starting pembrolizumab. The receptor source for this set is an adult with mismatch repair-deficient cancer.

The chain employs TRBV7-2 and TRBJ2-7, with D possibly matching TRBD2 (5 bases). Trimming took 6 bases from V and 0 from J, leaving 12 bases between them. CDR1 and CDR2 (germline): SGHTA, FQGNSA. The CDR3 spans 14 residues. The DNA for the CDR3 is TGTGCCAGCAGGCCCACGGGGAGCTCCTACGAGCAGTACTTC. It codes for CASRPTGSSYEQYF.

The gene calls are TRBV27 and TRBJ1-2; D unresolved. The CDR3 runs to 15 residues. The germline gives CDR1 MNHEY, CDR2 SMNVEV (reference sequence). The V and J ends lost 5 bases and 7 bases respectively, with 20 bases between them. This CDR3 is CASSTVSKKAGGYTF. The CDR3 coding sequence is TGTGCCAGCAGTACGGTCAGTAAGAAGGCGGGTGGCTACACCTTC.

The V and J genes are TRBV19 and TRBJ2-5; 7 positions agree with TRBD1. The CDR3 has 14 residues. J gave up 4 bases and V 5 bases, and 7 bases lay outside the gene matches. Germline V gene lookup returns CDR1 LNHDA and CDR2 SQIVND (reference sequence). CDR3 coding DNA: TGTGCCAGTAGTCCTAGACAGGGAACAGAGACCCAGTACTTC. This sequence encodes CASSPRQGTETQYF.

There are a few counts of this clone. The chain recombines TRBV7-9 with TRBJ1-2, with a tentative D call TRBD1 (5 bases). The CDR3 consists of 13 residues. Germline lookup yields CDR1 SEHNR and CDR2 FQNEAQ (reference sequence). V lost 5 bases and J lost 8, with 15 bases in between. The CDR3 is CASSRGEGNGYTF. CDR3 in DNA: TGTGCCAGCAGCCGGGGTGAGGGGAACGGCTACACCTTC. Full variable domain (remainder filled in from reference TRBV7-9 and TRBJ1-2): DTGVSQNPRHKITKRGQNVTFRCDPISEHNRLYWYRQTLGQGPEFLTYFQNEAQLEKSRLLSDRFSAERPKGSFSTLEIQRTEQGDSAMYLCASSRGEGNGYTFGSGTRLTVV.

The rearrangement uses TRBV5-1 and TRBJ2-1; 8 bases agree with TRBD2. V lost 4 bases and J lost 8; bases outside the gene matches: 14. Germline V gene lookup returns CDR1 SGHRS and CDR2 YFSETQ. This CDR3 contains 16 residues. Here the CDR3 reads CASSLSSGRGFDEQFF. The CDR3 coding sequence is TGCGCCAGCAGCCTGAGTTCCGGGAGGGGATTTGATGAGCAGTTCTTC.

V gene TRBV6-4 combines with J gene TRBJ1-1, with 9 bases identical to TRBD1. CDR3 length: 15 amino acids. V was pared by 4 bases and J by 4 bases, with 7 bases of the junction left unmatched. Germline values: CDR1 MRHNA, CDR2 SNTAGT. CDR3 nucleotide sequence: TGTGCCAGCAGTGTCCAGACAGGGGGGATCACTGAAGCTTTCTTT. Amino acids: CASSVQTGGITEAFF.

This clone was seen only once. The chain uses TRBV9 and TRBJ2-3, with D unclear. The length of the CDR3 is 13 residues. Germline CDR1 SGDLS, CDR2 YYNGEE. V lost 4 bases to trimming and J lost 7 bases, with 13 bases between them. This CDR3 reads CASSPPDLNTQYF. The CDR3 DNA reads TGTGCCAGCAGCCCCCCGGATTTAAATACGCAGTATTTT.

V gene TRBV6-1 combines with J gene TRBJ2-1; 11 nucleotides agree with TRBD2. Trimming at V came to 3 bases and at J to 12 bases, leaving 13 bases not matched to a gene. The CDR3 covers 16 residues. Germline assignment: CDR1 MNHNS and CDR2 SASEGT. The CDR3 is CASSDSGRARPHVQFF. The CDR3 coding sequence is TGTGCCAGCAGTGATAGCGGGAGGGCCCGTCCCCATGTGCAGTTCTTC.

The rearrangement uses TRBV4-1 and TRBJ2-5, with 8 bases that match TRBD2. V gave up 4 bases and J gave up 1 base; unmatched junction bases: 5. The germline CDR1 and CDR2 sequences are MGHRA and YSYEKL. The CDR3 covers 15 residues. The CDR3 sequence: CASSPSGSLQETQYF. In nucleotides, the CDR3 is TGCGCCAGCAGCCCTAGCGGGTCGCTCCAAGAGACCCAGTACTTC.

This clone was seen only a few times. J is TRBJ2-7 and V is TRBV5-4, with D possibly called TRBD1 or TRBD2 (6 bases each). CDR1 and CDR2 (germline): SGHNT, YYREEE (reference sequence). Trimming stripped 1 base from V and 2 bases from J, with 10 bases between. CDR3 length: 14 residues. The CDR3 here is CASSLKGEAYEQYF. The CDR3 DNA reads TGTGCCAGCAGCTTGAAGGGGGAGGCCTACGAGCAGTACTTC.

The chain links TRBV7-6 to TRBJ2-7; D uncertain. From germline, CDR1 is SGHVS and CDR2 FNYEAQ. This CDR3 comprises 14 residues. V gave up 3 bases and J gave up 3 bases, with 12 bases separating them. The CDR3 nucleotides are TGTGCCAGCAGCTTGTCCCTCGACTTCTACGAGCAGTACTTC. Translated, it gives CASSLSLDFYEQYF.

The J gene is TRBJ1-1, the V gene TRBV9; 9 bases agree with TRBD1. Germline V gene data show CDR1 as SGDLS and CDR2 as YYNGEE. The CDR3 contains 15 residues. Trimming took 3 bases from V and 3 from J; bases not matched to a gene: 6. CDR3 bases: TGTGCCAGCAGCGAAACCGGGACAGGGTACACTGAAGCTTTCTTT. Its protein product is CASSETGTGYTEAFF. The whole variable domain, remainder taken from reference TRBV9 and TRBJ1-1, is DSGVTQTPKHLITATGQRVTLRCSPRSGDLSVYWYQQSLDQGLQFLIQYYNGEERAKGNILERFSAQQFPDLHSELNLSSLELGDSALYFCASSETGTGYTEAFFGQGTRLTVV.

The chain recombines TRBV7-2 with TRBJ2-1; TRBD2 matches 8 bases. The germline V gene has CDR1 SGHTA and CDR2 FQGNSA. The ends lost 6 bases at V and 0 bases at J; junction bases unmatched: 1. This CDR3 spans 14 amino acids. The CDR3 loop reads CASRGLDSYNEQFF. DNA for the CDR3: TGTGCCAGCAGGGGACTAGACTCCTACAATGAGCAGTTCTTC.